The 13 T cell receptor beta chains given below trace back to one sample, sequenced in a study of metastatic and nonmetastatic thyroid tumors. Each patient came to thyroid surgery without any prior treatment (of any kind). TCRdb redid the clone calls on the PCR reads using MiXCR. The table shows about 40,000 clones, with over 9.5% occurring only once. Material for sequencing was blood. These receptors were obtained from a female donor with papillary thyroid cancer or a benign thyroid nodule (not recorded which). Some clones in this sample may be carry-over from other donors' samples.

The sample holds a few counts of this clone. The chain is built from TRBV27 and TRBJ1-3, with TRBD1 as a possible D gene (5 bases). The V and J ends lost 8 bases and 3 bases respectively, with 17 bases between them. This CDR3 spans 15 amino acids. Germline V lookup: CDR1 MNHEY, CDR2 SMNVEV (reference sequence). The CDR3 nucleotides read TGTGCCAGCTCCACCAGCCGGGACTATGGAAACACCATATATTTT. As protein: CASSTSRDYGNTIYF.

This clone has a count of ten or more. The chain is built from TRBV4-2 and TRBJ2-3, with no clear D. The CDR3 loop spans 16 amino acids. V was clipped by 4 bases and J by 0 bases, with 14 bases between them. Germline V lookup: CDR1 LGHNA, CDR2 YNFKEQ. CDR3 sequence (DNA): TGTGCCAGCAGCCTAAGACTTGCTTCTAGCACAGATACGCAGTATTTT. It encodes CASSLRLASSTDTQYF.

The table lists this clone with a few counts. The chain joins TRBV5-1 to TRBJ1-1; 9 bases fit TRBD1. The germline gives CDR1 SGHRS, CDR2 YFSETQ. CDR3 length: 12 amino acids. The ends lost 7 bases at V and 4 bases at J; junction bases unmatched: 2. The DNA of the CDR3 is TGCGCCAGCCGACAGGGGGGCACTGAAGCTTTCTTT. Amino acid sequence: CASRQGGTEAFF.

This clone was found many times. The chain combines TRBV6-1 with TRBJ2-1, with 12 positions matching TRBD2. V was clipped by 5 bases and J by 8 bases; unmatched bases: 7. The CDR3 extends over 15 amino acids. Germline-derived CDR1 and CDR2 are MNHNS and SASEGT. CDR3 protein: CASSTTSGSWDEQFF. Written as DNA, the CDR3 is TGTGCCAGCAGTACGACTAGCGGGAGTTGGGATGAGCAGTTCTTC.

In its sample, this clone was seen many times. Relative to the germline gene, one junction end is altered; a read error may explain this. The rearrangement joins TRBV20-1 to TRBJ1-6; 7 bases line up with TRBD1. The length of the CDR3 is 8 residues. Germline-derived CDR1 and CDR2 are DFQATT and SNEGSKA (reference sequence). CDR3 region: CSAAGQDF. The CDR3 bases are TGCAGTGCTGCTGGACAGGACTTT.

The sample holds a few counts of this clone. The chain is built from TRBV6-1 and TRBJ2-3; 7 bases map to TRBD1. The CDR3 is made up of 15 amino acids. Germline V CDR1 and CDR2: MNHNS, SASEGT. The junction had 6 bases not matched to a gene; V was cut back by 5 bases and J by 1 base. The CDR3 is CASSTRTGRTDTQYF. In DNA form, the CDR3 reads TGTGCCAGCAGTACACGGACAGGCCGCACAGATACGCAGTATTTT.

This clone was seen more than once but under ten times. The junction and the germline gene differ at one end; a read error may be behind it. The chain combines TRBV10-2 with TRBJ2-1, with D tentatively TRBD2 (6 bases). Germline V gene lookup returns CDR1 WSHSY and CDR2 SAAADI. The CDR3 has 14 residues. CDR3 amino acids: CASSILSGVYEHFF. The CDR3 DNA follows: TGCGCCAGCAGCATCCTTAGCGGAGTGTATGAGCATTTCTTC.

There are many counts of this clone. The rearrangement joins TRBV2 to TRBJ2-2; TRBD2 might be the D (6 bases). CDR1 is SNHLY, CDR2 FYNNEI, per germline. The V gene lost 4 bases and the J gene lost 2 bases, with 11 bases spanning the gap. This CDR3 comprises 15 residues. CDR3 sequence: CASSGERVNTGELFF. The CDR3 nucleotides read TGTGCCAGCAGTGGGGAGCGGGTCAACACCGGGGAGCTGTTTTTT.

Many counts were recorded for this clone. J is TRBJ1-1 and V is TRBV4-3; D unclear. The CDR3 sequence is 14 residues long. CDR1 is LGHNA, CDR2 YSLEER, per germline. V was cut by 4 bases and J by 0 bases, with 9 bases left in between. CDR3 residues: CASSRDNMNTEAFF. The CDR3 DNA follows: TGCGCCAGCAGCCGAGACAACATGAACACTGAAGCTTTCTTT.

This clone was recorded at least ten times. This may be a read error: a much more frequent sequence differs by one nucleotide. The chain recombines TRBV6-5 with TRBJ2-5; TRBD1 agrees at 7 bases. Germline-derived CDR1 and CDR2 are MNHEY and SVGAGI. The ends lost 4 bases at V and 4 bases at J; junction bases unmatched: 6. This CDR3 region has 14 residues. The CDR3 loop is CASSWGTARETQYF. In DNA, the CDR3 is TGTGCCAGCAGTTGGGGGACAGCTCGAGAGACCCAGTACTTC.

The chain couples TRBV5-4 to TRBJ2-1, with TRBD2 identical over 9 bases. The CDR3 is made up of 17 amino acids. J gave up 6 bases and V 1 base, and 11 bases lay outside the gene matches. The germline CDR1 and CDR2 sequences are SGHNT and YYREEE (reference sequence). The CDR3 coding sequence is TGTGCCAGCAGCTTGAGGGTAGCGGGAGCTTGGGTCAATGAGCAGTTCTTC. Its translation is CASSLRVAGAWVNEQFF.

This clone appeared many times. The genes are TRBV12-3 or TRBV12-4 and TRBJ1-1, with TRBD1 as a possible D gene (6 bases). This CDR3 has 14 residues. Trimming removed 1 base from V and 1 base from J, with 7 bases in between. The CDR3: CASSLVGGNTEAFF. DNA of the CDR3: TGTGCCAGCAGTTTAGTAGGGGGGAACACTGAAGCTTTCTTT.

This clone came up many times. The chain recombines TRBV28 with TRBJ2-7, with D tentatively TRBD1 (6 bases). The CDR3 spans 14 residues. Germline CDR1 MDHEN, CDR2 SYDVKM. V was shortened by 6 bases and J by 3 bases, with 15 bases between the two germline ends. In nucleotides, the CDR3 is TGTGCCAGCAGCCCAGGGGTCCAAATCTACGAGCAGTACTTC. Protein sequence: CASSPGVQIYEQYF.